Below, one T cell receptor beta chain is given with its context. CDR1 is LGHNT and CDR2 is FRNRAP in the germline V gene. V was clipped by 4 bases and J by 2 bases, with 8 bases between them. The CDR3 is 13 residues long. This sample is part of a study of blood T cell repertoires in COVID-19. Original analysis: Scientists estimated how many nucleated cells there were by amplifying reference gene primers. Repertoires were generated with immunoSEQ multiplex PCR, while TCRdb's copy carries only in-frame clones and drops some. From that table come the V and J calls and clone size; the DNA was used to work out D and trimming. The sample lists roughly 380,000 clones, more than 75% occurring once. Assignment of participants to cohorts was predicated upon participant-reported clinical history.

Sequencing used PBMCs or T cells enriched from blood (not recorded which). The V and J genes are TRBV12-5 and TRBJ2-5; D is uncertain. This TCR came from a man aged 25 to 45 who had recovered from COVID-19. The CDR3 is CASGSLIQETQYF. Written as DNA, the CDR3 is TGTGCTAGTGGTTCACTTATTCAAGAGACCCAGTACTTC.